Shown below are 22 T cell receptor beta chains from a single sample sequenced in a study of beta chain features in type 1 diabetes. The study's findings and limits: There was a moderate but significant shortening of TCRB CDR3s in all four CD4+ subsets of Type 1 diabetes patients.

The antigens these receptors bind are not known. The investigators reverse transcribed all of the isolated RNA, so they sequenced expressed TCRB transcripts. The table came from immunoSEQ multiplex PCR; TCRdb's copy has only in-frame clones and leaves some out. The table shows about 360,000 clones, with around 13% occurring only once. Sequences were obtained from naive CD4+ T cells from blood. These receptors were taken from a woman younger than 30 with type 1 diabetes.

Worth noting for this clone: Germline is not matched at one junction end, which may reflect a read error. This chain links TRBV5-1 with TRBJ2-2; the match to TRBD1 covers 7 bases. This CDR3 has 15 residues. The germline CDR1 and CDR2 sequences are SGHRS and YFSETQ. CDR3 protein: CASSYRGTNPGELFF. Written as DNA, the CDR3 is TGCGCCAGCAGTTACAGGGGCACGAACCCCGGGGAGCTGTTTTTT.

In this sample, this clone turned up a few times. V and J are TRBV28 and TRBJ2-5, with D tentatively TRBD2 (7 bases). V lost 8 bases to trimming and J lost 5 bases, with 15 bases between them. CDR1 is MDHEN and CDR2 is SYDVKM in the germline V gene. The CDR3 loop spans 13 amino acids. Written as DNA, the CDR3 is TGTGCCAGCGCGGGGGCGGGAGTCGAGACCCAGTACTTC. It codes for CASAGAGVETQYF.

The sample holds a few counts of this clone. The gene calls are TRBV19 and TRBJ1-5; 10 bases line up with TRBD1. J was trimmed by 9 bases and V by 6 bases; bases with no gene match: 11. The CDR3 spans 15 residues. CDR1 LNHDA and CDR2 SQIVND come from the germline V gene (reference sequence). The CDR3 nucleotides read TGTGCCAGTAGATACCGGGACAGGGGCCACTGGCCCCAGCATTTT. Protein product: CASRYRDRGHWPQHF.

A few counts support this clone. The rearrangement uses TRBV7-2 and TRBJ2-2; 8 bases are a match to TRBD2. Germline V CDR1 and CDR2: SGHTA, FQGNSA. This CDR3 has 15 residues. The V gene end was trimmed by 6 bases and the J gene end by 1 base; junction bases not matched to a gene: 4. CDR3: CASRPTSGNTGELFF. CDR3 DNA sequence: TGTGCCAGCAGGCCCACTAGCGGGAACACCGGGGAGCTGTTTTTT.

This clone was observed a handful of times. The genes are TRBV29-1 and TRBJ2-3, with TRBD2 identical over 7 bases. There are 15 residues in the CDR3. Germline V gene lookup returns CDR1 SQVTM and CDR2 ANQGSEA. The junction had 12 bases not matched to a gene; V was cut back by 4 bases and J by 5 bases. Written as DNA, the CDR3 is TGCAGCGTTGTGGGCCCCGGGGGGAGGGGAGATACGCAGTATTTT. Translation: CSVVGPGGRGDTQYF.

This clone was recorded a few times. The chain uses TRBV5-1 and TRBJ2-7; the match to TRBD1 covers 7 bases. Unmatched junction bases numbered 11, after V lost 4 bases and J lost 7 bases. There are 14 residues in the CDR3. CDR1 is SGHRS and CDR2 is YFSETQ in the germline V gene. Written as DNA, the CDR3 is TGCGCCAGCAGCGAACCTACAGGGGATGGGGAGCAGTACTTC. Amino acids: CASSEPTGDGEQYF.

The J gene is TRBJ1-2, the V gene TRBV29-1; unclear D gene. Germline V lookup: CDR1 SQVTM, CDR2 ANQGSEA. The CDR3 loop spans 11 amino acids. V lost 7 bases to trimming and J lost 5 bases, with 11 bases between them. For the CDR3, the DNA is TGCAGCGAGAGGTCTGATTATGGCTACACCTTC. This codes for CSERSDYGYTF. Using reference TRBV29-1 and TRBJ1-2 for the parts outside the CDR3, the full variable domain is SAVISQKPSRDICQRGTSLTIQCQVDSQVTMMFWYRQQPGQSLTLIATANQGSEATYESGFVIDKFPISRPNLTFSTLTVSNMSPEDSSIYLCSERSDYGYTFGSGTRLTVV.

The chain is built from TRBV4-1 and TRBJ2-3; possibly TRBD1 for D (5 bases). This CDR3 comprises 18 residues. V lost 3 bases and J lost 2, with 21 bases in between. Germline CDR1 is MGHRA and CDR2 is YSYEKL. DNA for the CDR3: TGCGCCAGCAGCCATCCTATCGGTCAGGGCCACTACACAGATACGCAGTATTTT. It specifies CASSHPIGQGHYTDTQYF.

This sequence joins TRBV13 and TRBJ2-3; 14 bases map to TRBD2. V was clipped by 3 bases and J by 6 bases; unmatched bases: 5. The CDR3 sequence is 16 residues long. Germline CDR1 and CDR2: PRHDT and FYEKMQ (reference sequence). This CDR3 reads CASSLTSGGGTDTQYF. The CDR3 DNA reads as TGTGCCAGCAGCTTGACTAGCGGGGGGGGGACGGATACGCAGTATTTT.

This clone came up once. The chain uses TRBV10-3 and TRBJ2-5, with 7 positions matching TRBD2. V shed 6 bases and J 1 base; nucleotides not matched to a gene: 8. There are 15 residues in the CDR3. Germline V gene sequence: CDR1 ENHRY, CDR2 SYGVKD. The CDR3 spells CAISAREPIQETQYF. CDR3 nucleotide sequence: TGTGCCATCAGCGCGCGGGAGCCCATCCAAGAGACCCAGTACTTC.

This clone was recorded a few times. The chain combines TRBV13 with TRBJ2-1, with D maybe TRBD1 (5 bases). Germline CDR1 is PRHDT and CDR2 is FYEKMQ (reference sequence). V was trimmed by 6 bases and J by 9 bases, leaving 12 bases between them. The length of the CDR3 is 12 residues. The CDR3 protein is CASSQGGSEQFF. CDR3 in DNA: TGTGCCAGCAGTCAGGGTGGTTCTGAGCAGTTCTTC.

This clone was seen more than once but under ten times. V and J are TRBV28 and TRBJ1-1; D not resolved. CDR3 size: 15 residues. Between the trimmed V and J ends, which lost 2 bases and 0 bases, there was a span of 10 bases. Germline CDR1 reads MDHEN; CDR2 reads SYDVKM. The CDR3 region is CASSLSGQMNTEAFF. As DNA, the CDR3 is TGTGCCAGCAGTTTAAGCGGGCAGATGAACACTGAAGCTTTCTTT. Full variable domain (remainder filled in from reference TRBV28 and TRBJ1-1): DVKVTQSSRYLVKRTGEKVFLECVQDMDHENMFWYRQDPGLGLRLIYFSYDVKMKEKGDIPEGYSVSREKKERFSLILESASTNQTSMYLCASSLSGQMNTEAFFGQGTRLTVV.

This clone occurred a few times. This chain links TRBV7-2 with TRBJ2-7; 7 nucleotides line up with TRBD2. This CDR3 has 14 residues. V lost 2 bases and J lost 4; bases outside the gene matches: 5. Germline V gene sequence: CDR1 SGHTA, CDR2 FQGNSA. In nucleotides, the CDR3 is TGTGCCAGCAGCTTAAATCCTAGCGGTTACGAGCAGTACTTC. Protein: CASSLNPSGYEQYF.

This clone was counted only a few times. V gene TRBV5-1 combines with J gene TRBJ2-1; 9 positions match TRBD2. From germline, CDR1 is SGHRS and CDR2 YFSETQ. The CDR3 has 13 residues. J gave up 7 bases and V 6 bases, and 5 bases lay outside the gene matches. The CDR3 loop is CASNLAGINEQFF. CDR3 DNA sequence: TGCGCCAGCAATCTAGCGGGAATAAATGAGCAGTTCTTC. Drawing the rest from reference TRBV5-1 and TRBJ2-1, the complete variable domain is KAGVTQTPRYLIKTRGQQVTLSCSPISGHRSVSWYQQTPGQGLQFLFEYFSETQRNKGNFPGRFSGRQFSNSRSEMNVSTLELGDSALYLCASNLAGINEQFFGPGTRLTVL.

J is TRBJ1-2 and V is TRBV18; the match to TRBD1 covers 7 bases. V trimming: 5 bases; J trimming: 5 bases; junction bases outside the gene matches: 5. Germline-derived CDR1 and CDR2 are KGHSH and LQKENI. The CDR3 spans 13 residues. The CDR3, as DNA: TGTGCCAGCTCATCGGACAGGTCTTATGGCTACACCTTC. The encoded protein is CASSSDRSYGYTF. Looking up the rest from reference TRBV18 and TRBJ1-2 gives the full variable domain: NAGVMQNPRHLVRRRGQEARLRCSPMKGHSHVYWYRQLPEEGLKFMVYLQKENIIDESGMPKERFSAEFPKEGPSILRIQQVVRGDSAAYFCASSSDRSYGYTFGSGTRLTVV.

V gene TRBV9 combines with J gene TRBJ2-5, with D possibly being TRBD1 (6 bases). The J call is in doubt because the DNA end fits TRBJ2-7 better. Germline values: CDR1 SGDLS, CDR2 YYNGEE. This CDR3 has 13 amino acids. The CDR3 loop is CASSVVGAGEQYF. In DNA, the CDR3 is TGTGCCAGCAGCGTAGTGGGGGCTGGCGAGCAGTACTTC.

The chain recombines TRBV28 with TRBJ2-1; D unclear. The V and J ends lost 4 bases and 9 bases respectively, with 10 bases between them. CDR1 is MDHEN, CDR2 SYDVKM, per germline. The CDR3 covers 12 residues. The CDR3 coding sequence is TGTGCCAGCAGTTCCCCCGTTAGTGAGCAGTTCTTC. Translated, it gives CASSSPVSEQFF. The full variable domain, in which reference TRBV28 and TRBJ2-1 provide the parts outside the CDR3, is DVKVTQSSRYLVKRTGEKVFLECVQDMDHENMFWYRQDPGLGLRLIYFSYDVKMKEKGDIPEGYSVSREKKERFSLILESASTNQTSMYLCASSSPVSEQFFGPGTRLTVL.

This clone has just a few counts. The CDR3 bases are TGTGCCAGCAGCCTTCAGATGGGGACAGCTGGGGCCAACGTCCTGACTTTC. Protein: CASSLQMGTAGANVLTF. The chain combines TRBV5-6 with TRBJ2-6, with 7 bases that match TRBD1. The CDR3 is made up of 17 amino acids. Germline-derived CDR1 and CDR2 are SGHDT and YYEEEE. The V segment lost 4 bases and the J segment 2 bases; nucleotides outside the gene matches: 9.

The table lists this clone with a few counts. V usage is TRBV7-2 and J usage is TRBJ2-5; TRBD1 aligns across 11 bases. The trim removed 5 bases at V and 5 bases at J, leaving 7 bases unmatched. The CDR3 has 15 residues. Germline V gene lookup returns CDR1 SGHTA and CDR2 FQGNSA. DNA of the CDR3: TGTGCCAGCAGCCCCAGATGGACAGGGGGCGAGACCCAGTACTTC. Amino acid sequence: CASSPRWTGGETQYF.

This clone was seen only a few times. The chain couples TRBV28 to TRBJ2-1; 7 bases line up with TRBD1. The V gene end was trimmed by 2 bases and the J gene end by 15 bases; junction bases not matched to a gene: 4. Germline-derived CDR1 and CDR2 are MDHEN and SYDVKM. CDR3 length equals 11 residues. For the CDR3, the DNA is TGTGCCAGCAGTTTAAGACAGGGTTGGTTCTTC. Its translation: CASSLRQGWFF.

This sequence joins TRBV5-6 and TRBJ2-5, with 8 bases lining up with TRBD2. V dropped 0 bases and J dropped 5; count of bases not matched to a gene: 6. Germline V CDR1 and CDR2: SGHDT, YYEEEE. The CDR3 is 15 amino acids. In DNA, the CDR3 is TGTGCCAGCAGCTTGGGACCAGCGGGAGCGGAGACCCAGTACTTC. Translating gives CASSLGPAGAETQYF.

This rearrangement joins TRBV9 to TRBJ2-3; 8 bases match TRBD2. CDR3 size: 15 residues. Germline V lookup: CDR1 SGDLS, CDR2 YYNGEE. V trimming: 0 bases; J trimming: 7 bases; junction bases outside the gene matches: 7. Here the CDR3 DNA reads TGTGCCAGCAGCGTAGGGGAGACTAGCGAGCATACGCAGTATTTT. It encodes CASSVGETSEHTQYF.